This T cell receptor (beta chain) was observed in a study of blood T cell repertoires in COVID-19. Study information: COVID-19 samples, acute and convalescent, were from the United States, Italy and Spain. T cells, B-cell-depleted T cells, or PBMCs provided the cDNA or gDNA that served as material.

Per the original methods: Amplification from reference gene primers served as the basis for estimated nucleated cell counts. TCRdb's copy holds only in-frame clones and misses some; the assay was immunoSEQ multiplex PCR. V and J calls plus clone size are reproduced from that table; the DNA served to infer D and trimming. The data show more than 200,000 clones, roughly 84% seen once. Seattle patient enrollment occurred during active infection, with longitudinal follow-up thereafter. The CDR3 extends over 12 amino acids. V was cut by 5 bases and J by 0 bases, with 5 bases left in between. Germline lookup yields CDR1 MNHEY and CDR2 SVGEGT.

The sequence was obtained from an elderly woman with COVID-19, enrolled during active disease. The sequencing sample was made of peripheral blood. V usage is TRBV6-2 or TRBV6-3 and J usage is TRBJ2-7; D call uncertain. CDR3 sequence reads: CASSRGSYEQYV. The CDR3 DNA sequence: TGTGCCAGCAGTCGCGGCTCCTACGAGCAGTACGTC.